The entry that follows covers one T cell receptor beta chain sequence. Its cognate antigen is unknown. This entry is derived from a study of cytomegalovirus exposure and HLA in healthy donors. The overall study: The 100 to 150 validation repertoires and the approximately 630 first-cohort repertoires shared a platform, a later analysis reported. Findings of the study overall: Some public TCRs appeared in many individuals, while most sequences were rare.

J gave up 4 bases and V 0 bases, and 4 bases lay outside the gene matches. The CDR3 length is 15 residues. Germline V CDR1 and CDR2: MNHNS, SASEGT. This table comes from immunoSEQ multiplex PCR, and its TCRdb copy is limited to in-frame clones, with some not included. Of some 120,000 clones in the sample, about 93% were seen once. The donors formed part of the roughly 110-subject validation cohort, distinct from the roughly 700-subject first cohort. This sequence originates from a woman under 30 in good health and CMV-seronegative. The specimen was PBMCs. J is TRBJ1-1 and V is TRBV6-1, with 8 bases fitting TRBD1. The CDR3 region has the DNA TGTGCCAGCAGTGAAGCCTCGGACAGGGCCACTGAAGCTTTCTTT. Residues: CASSEASDRATEAFF.